This TCR beta chain was found in a study of blood T cells in healthy people across ages. Study-wide results and caveats: Without sorted subsets, naive and antigen-experienced compartments could not be conclusively compared.

Through a sample-barcoded 5' primer and a J-beta primer mix, a second PCR was run for roughly 6 to 11 cycles. With 12 random nucleotides, a template-switch adaptor tagged each individual cDNA molecule. TCRdb ran MiXCR on the 5' RACE reads and lists one entry per CDR3 protein. This sample has almost 1 million distinct CDR3 sequences; about 51% occur once, and the top ten carry 20% to 25%. Note on this clonotype: Its specificity is unknown.

The germline gives CDR1 MNHEY, CDR2 SVGEGT. Trimming took 8 bases from V and 1 from J, leaving 14 bases between them. The length of the CDR3 is 15 residues. This clonotype was obtained from a woman aged 55-75 years in good health. The source material was blood. This chain links TRBV6-2 or TRBV6-3 with TRBJ2-2; possibly TRBD1 or TRBD2 for D (5 bases each). Here the CDR3 reads CASAGGTGNTGELFF. CDR3 bases: TGTGCCAGCGCCGGAGGCACAGGGAACACCGGGGAGCTGTTTTTT.